These 3 T cell receptor beta chains share one sample of origin, sequenced in a study of T cell responses to AZD1222 COVID-19 vaccine. Some clones are missing from TCRdb's copy, which holds only in-frame ones; the method was immunoSEQ multiplex PCR. This sample yields approximately 140,000 clones, of which approximately 94% are seen a single time; approximately 5.4% belongs to the top ten. Here the sequenced sample was peripheral blood, taken on day 0 of AZD1222 vaccination. These receptors came from an adult in good health.

This clone was observed a single time. This chain joins TRBV4-3 and TRBJ2-7; weak D call: TRBD1 (7 bases). V was cut by 1 base and J by 3 bases, with 13 bases left in between. From germline, CDR1 is LGHNA and CDR2 YSLEER. The CDR3 contains 15 residues. The CDR3 DNA is TGCGCCAGCAGCCAAGGCGGGACAGAATTCTACGAGCAGTACTTC. Translated: CASSQGGTEFYEQYF.

The chain is built from TRBV19 and TRBJ1-5, with 10 bases matching TRBD1. The length of the CDR3 is 14 residues. The germline CDR1 and CDR2 sequences are LNHDA and SQIVND (reference sequence). Trimming removed 4 bases from V and 6 bases from J; junction bases left unmatched: 3. The DNA for the CDR3 is TGTGCCAGTAGTAAAGGACAGGGGGGTCAGCCCCAGCATTTT. Translating gives CASSKGQGGQPQHF. The full variable domain, with the rest looked up from reference TRBV19 and TRBJ1-5, is DGGITQSPKYLFRKEGQNVTLSCEQNLNHDAMYWYRQDPGQGLRLIYYSQIVNDFQKGDIAEGYSVSREKKESFPLTVTSAQKNPTAFYLCASSKGQGGQPQHFGDGTRLSIL.

The chain combines TRBV6-5 with TRBJ2-3; D is undetermined. V was pared by 11 bases and J by 3 bases, with 21 bases between. This CDR3 comprises 15 residues. Germline lookup yields CDR1 MNHEY and CDR2 SVGAGI. The CDR3 loop is CASKDAGRVTDTQYF. The DNA for the CDR3 is TGTGCCTCTAAGGACGCAGGAAGAGTAACAGATACGCAGTATTTT.